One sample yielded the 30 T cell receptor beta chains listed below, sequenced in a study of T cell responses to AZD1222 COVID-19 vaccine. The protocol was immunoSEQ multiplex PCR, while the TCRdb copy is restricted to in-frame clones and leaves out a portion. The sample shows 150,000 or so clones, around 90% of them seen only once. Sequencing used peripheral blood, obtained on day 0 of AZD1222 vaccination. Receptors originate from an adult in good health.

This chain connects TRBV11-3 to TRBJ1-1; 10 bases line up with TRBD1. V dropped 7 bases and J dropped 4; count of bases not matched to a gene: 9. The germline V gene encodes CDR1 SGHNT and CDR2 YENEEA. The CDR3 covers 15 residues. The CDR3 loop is CASISRQGAFTEAFF. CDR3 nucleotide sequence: TGTGCCAGCATCAGCCGACAGGGGGCTTTCACTGAAGCTTTCTTT.

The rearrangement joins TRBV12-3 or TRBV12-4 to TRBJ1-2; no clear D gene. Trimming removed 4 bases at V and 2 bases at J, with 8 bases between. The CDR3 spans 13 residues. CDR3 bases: TGTGCCAGCAGTTCCGGGATAAACTATGGCTACACCTTC. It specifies CASSSGINYGYTF.

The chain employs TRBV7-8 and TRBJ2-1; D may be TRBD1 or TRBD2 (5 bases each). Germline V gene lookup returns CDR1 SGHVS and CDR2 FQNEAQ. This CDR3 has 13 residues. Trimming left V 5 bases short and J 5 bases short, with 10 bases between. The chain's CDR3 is CASSKGPNNEQFF. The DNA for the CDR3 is TGTGCCAGCAGCAAGGGACCGAACAATGAGCAGTTCTTC.

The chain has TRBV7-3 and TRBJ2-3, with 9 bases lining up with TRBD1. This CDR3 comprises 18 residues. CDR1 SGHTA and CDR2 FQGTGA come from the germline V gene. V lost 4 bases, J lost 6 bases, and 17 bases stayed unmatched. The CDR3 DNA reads TGTGCCAGCAGCTCGGGACAGGGACCTCGTTCTTTTAAGGATACGCAGTATTTT. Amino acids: CASSSGQGPRSFKDTQYF.

CDR3 sequence: CARDSGISTDTQYF. The CDR3 DNA is TGTGCCCGAGATAGCGGGATCAGCACAGATACGCAGTATTTT. The chain carries TRBV30 and TRBJ2-3, with 8 positions matching TRBD2. With 8 bases clipped from V and 0 bases from J, the junction kept 7 bases outside the gene matches. The CDR3 extends over 14 amino acids. Germline values: CDR1 GTSNPN, CDR2 SVGIG (reference sequence).

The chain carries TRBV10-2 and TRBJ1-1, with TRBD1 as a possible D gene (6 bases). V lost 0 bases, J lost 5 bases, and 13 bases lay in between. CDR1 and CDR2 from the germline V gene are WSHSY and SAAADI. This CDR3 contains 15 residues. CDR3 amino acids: CASSESRGPGTEAFF. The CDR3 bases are TGCGCCAGCAGTGAGTCGCGGGGGCCAGGGACTGAAGCTTTCTTT.

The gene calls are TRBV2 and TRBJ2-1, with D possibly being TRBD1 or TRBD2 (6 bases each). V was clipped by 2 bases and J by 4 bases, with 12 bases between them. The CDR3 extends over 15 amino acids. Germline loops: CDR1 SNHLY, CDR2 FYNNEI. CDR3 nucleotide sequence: TGTGCCAGCAGTGAAATCGGGGGCCGGTACAATGAGCAGTTCTTC. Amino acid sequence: CASSEIGGRYNEQFF.

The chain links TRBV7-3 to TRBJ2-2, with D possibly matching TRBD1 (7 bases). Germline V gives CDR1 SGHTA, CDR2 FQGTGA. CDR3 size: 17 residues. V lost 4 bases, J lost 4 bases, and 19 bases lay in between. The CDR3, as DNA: TGTGCCAGCAGCTCCCAGGGGGGCGGGGCGATCACCGGGGAGCTGTTTTTT. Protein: CASSSQGGGAITGELFF.

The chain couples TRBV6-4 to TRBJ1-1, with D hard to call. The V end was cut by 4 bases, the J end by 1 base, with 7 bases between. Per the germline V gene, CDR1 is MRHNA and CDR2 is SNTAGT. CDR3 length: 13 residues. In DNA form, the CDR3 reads TGTGCCAGCAGTGTCAGTTCGAACACTGAAGCTTTCTTT. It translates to CASSVSSNTEAFF.

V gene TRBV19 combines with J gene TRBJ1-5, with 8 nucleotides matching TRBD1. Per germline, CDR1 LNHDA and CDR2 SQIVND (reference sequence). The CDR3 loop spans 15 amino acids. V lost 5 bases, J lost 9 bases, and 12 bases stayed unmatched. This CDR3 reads CASSPGQGIVWPQHF. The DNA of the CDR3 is TGTGCCAGTAGTCCAGGACAGGGCATAGTTTGGCCCCAGCATTTT.

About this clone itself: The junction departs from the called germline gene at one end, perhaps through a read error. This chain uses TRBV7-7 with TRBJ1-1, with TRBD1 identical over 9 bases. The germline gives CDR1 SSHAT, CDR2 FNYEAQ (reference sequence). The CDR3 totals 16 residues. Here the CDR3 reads CASTSDSGTGSLTAFF. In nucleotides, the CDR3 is TGTGCTAGCACCTCTGACTCCGGGACAGGGTCTCTTACAGCTTTCTTT.

CDR3 sequence: CASSKQGAGTEAFF. In DNA form, the CDR3 reads TGTGCCAGTAGTAAACAGGGGGCCGGCACTGAAGCTTTCTTT. The rearrangement uses TRBV19 and TRBJ1-1; 9 bases line up with TRBD1. The V and J ends lost 4 bases and 4 bases, in that order; junction bases with no gene match: 4. Germline V lookup: CDR1 LNHDA, CDR2 SQIVND (reference sequence). This CDR3 spans 14 amino acids. Based on the CDR3 plus reference TRBV19 and TRBJ1-1, the full variable domain is DGGITQSPKYLFRKEGQNVTLSCEQNLNHDAMYWYRQDPGQGLRLIYYSQIVNDFQKGDIAEGYSVSREKKESFPLTVTSAQKNPTAFYLCASSKQGAGTEAFFGQGTRLTVV.

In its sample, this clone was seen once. CDR3 nucleotides: TGTGCCAGCAGCTTAGCGGCAGTCACTGAAGCTTTCTTT. It yields the protein CASSLAAVTEAFF. The chain has TRBV7-6 and TRBJ1-1, with no clear D. CDR1 is SGHVS, CDR2 FNYEAQ, per germline. The CDR3 sequence is 13 residues long. Trimming removed 0 bases from V and 4 bases from J, with 6 bases in between.

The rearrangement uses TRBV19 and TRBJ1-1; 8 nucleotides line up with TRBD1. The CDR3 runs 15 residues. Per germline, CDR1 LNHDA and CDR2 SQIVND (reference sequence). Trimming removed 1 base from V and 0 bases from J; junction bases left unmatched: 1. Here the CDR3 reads CASSIGTGLNTEAFF. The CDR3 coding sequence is TGTGCCAGTAGTATAGGGACAGGGCTGAACACTGAAGCTTTCTTT.

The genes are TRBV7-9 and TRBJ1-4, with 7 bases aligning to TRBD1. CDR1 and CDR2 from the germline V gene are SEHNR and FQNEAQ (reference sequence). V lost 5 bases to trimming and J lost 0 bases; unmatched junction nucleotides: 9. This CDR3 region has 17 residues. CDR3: CASSPGQLAATNEKLFF. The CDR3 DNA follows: TGTGCCAGCAGCCCGGGACAGCTCGCTGCAACTAATGAAAAACTGTTTTTT.

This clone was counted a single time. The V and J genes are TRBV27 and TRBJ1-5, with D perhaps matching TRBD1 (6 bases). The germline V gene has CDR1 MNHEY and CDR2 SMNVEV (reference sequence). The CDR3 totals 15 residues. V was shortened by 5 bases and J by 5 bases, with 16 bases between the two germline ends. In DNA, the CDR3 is TGTGCCAGCAGTCGCTCAGGGGTTCGTCATCAGCCCCAGCATTTT. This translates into CASSRSGVRHQPQHF.

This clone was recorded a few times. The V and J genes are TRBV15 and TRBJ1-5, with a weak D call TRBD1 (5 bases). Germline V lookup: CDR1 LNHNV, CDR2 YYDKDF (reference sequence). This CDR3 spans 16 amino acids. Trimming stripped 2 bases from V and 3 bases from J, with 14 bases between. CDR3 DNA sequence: TGTGCCACCAGCAGAAGGGCGAGGGGTAACAATCAGCCCCAGCATTTT. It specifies CATSRRARGNNQPQHF.

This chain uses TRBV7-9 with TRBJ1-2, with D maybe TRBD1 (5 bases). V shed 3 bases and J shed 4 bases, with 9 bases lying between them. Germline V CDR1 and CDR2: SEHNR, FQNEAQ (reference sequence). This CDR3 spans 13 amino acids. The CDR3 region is CASSFQGGYGYTF. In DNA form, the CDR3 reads TGTGCCAGCAGCTTTCAGGGTGGCTATGGCTACACCTTC.

CDR3 amino acids: CASSSLSGQNLNEKLFF. For the CDR3, the DNA is TGTGCCAGCAGCTCCTTATCTGGACAGAACCTTAATGAAAAACTGTTTTTT. The chain is built from TRBV7-9 and TRBJ1-4; D perhaps matches TRBD1 (6 bases). Germline lookup yields CDR1 SEHNR and CDR2 FQNEAQ (reference sequence). This CDR3 spans 17 amino acids. V was clipped by 4 bases and J by 4 bases, with 19 bases between them.

CDR3 sequence reads: CASSPPSGLAGPDTQYF. The CDR3 bases are TGTGCCAGCTCACCACCGTCGGGACTAGCGGGACCAGATACGCAGTATTTT. The J gene is TRBJ2-3, the V gene TRBV18, with 13 positions matching TRBD2. Germline trimming cut 0 bases from V and 4 bases from J; bases unmatched to any gene: 4. Germline CDR1 KGHSH, CDR2 LQKENI. The CDR3 spans 17 residues.

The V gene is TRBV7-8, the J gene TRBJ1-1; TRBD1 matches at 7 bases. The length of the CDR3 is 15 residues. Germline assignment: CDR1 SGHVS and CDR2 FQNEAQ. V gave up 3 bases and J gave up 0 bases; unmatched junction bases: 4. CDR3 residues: CASSFRGTVNTEAFF. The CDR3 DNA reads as TGTGCCAGCAGCTTTCGAGGGACAGTGAACACTGAAGCTTTCTTT.

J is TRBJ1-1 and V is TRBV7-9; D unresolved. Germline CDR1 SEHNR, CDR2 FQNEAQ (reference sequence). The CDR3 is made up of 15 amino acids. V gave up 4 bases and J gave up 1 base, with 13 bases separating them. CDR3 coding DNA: TGTGCCAGCAGCTCCGGTATAGGAGAGAACACTGAAGCTTTCTTT. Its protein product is CASSSGIGENTEAFF.

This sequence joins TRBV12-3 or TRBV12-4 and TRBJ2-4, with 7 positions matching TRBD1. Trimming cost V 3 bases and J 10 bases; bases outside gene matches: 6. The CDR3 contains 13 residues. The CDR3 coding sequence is TGTGCCAGCAGTTTTGGGGACAGTTCGATTCAGTACTTC. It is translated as CASSFGDSSIQYF.

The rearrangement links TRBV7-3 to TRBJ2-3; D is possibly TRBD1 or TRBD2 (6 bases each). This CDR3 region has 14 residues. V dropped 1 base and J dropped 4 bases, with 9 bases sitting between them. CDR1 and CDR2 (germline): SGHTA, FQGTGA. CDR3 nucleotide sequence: TGTGCCAGCAGCTTAAATGGGGGGCCAGATACGCAGTATTTT. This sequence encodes CASSLNGGPDTQYF.

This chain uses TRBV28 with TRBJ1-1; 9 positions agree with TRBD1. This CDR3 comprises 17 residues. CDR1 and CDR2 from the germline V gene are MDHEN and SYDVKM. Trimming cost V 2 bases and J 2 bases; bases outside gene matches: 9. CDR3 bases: TGTGCCAGCAGTTTAGTGCCGGGACAGGGAGGTAACACTGAAGCTTTCTTT. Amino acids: CASSLVPGQGGNTEAFF.

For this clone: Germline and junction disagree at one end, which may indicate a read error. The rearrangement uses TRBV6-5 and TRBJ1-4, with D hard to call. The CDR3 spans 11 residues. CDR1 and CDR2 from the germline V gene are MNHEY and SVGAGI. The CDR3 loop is CASGYAGSLFF. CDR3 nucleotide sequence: TGTGCCAGCGGTTATGCGGGAAGCCTGTTTTTT.

This CDR3 reads CASSQDVSTGVSGNTIYF. CDR3 nucleotides: TGCGCCAGCAGCCAAGATGTTTCTACAGGGGTCTCTGGAAACACCATATATTTT. V gene TRBV4-3 combines with J gene TRBJ1-3; 7 positions match TRBD1. Germline lookup yields CDR1 LGHNA and CDR2 YSLEER. The CDR3 sequence is 18 residues long. Germline trimming cut 0 bases from V and 0 bases from J; bases unmatched to any gene: 8.

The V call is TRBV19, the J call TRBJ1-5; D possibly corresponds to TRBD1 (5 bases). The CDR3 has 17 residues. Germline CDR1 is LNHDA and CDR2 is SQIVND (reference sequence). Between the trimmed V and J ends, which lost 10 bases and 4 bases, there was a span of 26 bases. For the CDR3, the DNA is TGTGCCACCGCGGGCGGGGGTATGGCTTCACCTAATCAGCCCCAGCATTTT. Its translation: CATAGGGMASPNQPQHF.

The CDR3 is CASRGFGRLEAFF. CDR3 bases: TGTGCCAGCAGAGGATTCGGACGGCTTGAAGCTTTCTTT. The V gene is TRBV2, the J gene TRBJ1-1; D is unresolved. Germline values: CDR1 SNHLY, CDR2 FYNNEI. The V gene lost 6 bases and the J gene lost 7 bases, with 15 bases spanning the gap. The CDR3 spans 13 residues.

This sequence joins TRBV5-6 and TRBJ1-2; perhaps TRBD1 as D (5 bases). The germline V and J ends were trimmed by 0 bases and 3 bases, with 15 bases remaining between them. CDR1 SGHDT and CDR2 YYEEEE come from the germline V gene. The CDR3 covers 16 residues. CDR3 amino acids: CASSLGLAGPYYGYTF. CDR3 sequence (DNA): TGTGCCAGCAGCTTGGGATTGGCAGGGCCCTACTATGGCTACACCTTC.